Listed here is a single TCR beta chain. Antigen specificity is unknown. Template for every sorted-subset replicate PCR totaled about 200 ng DNA, around 32,000 T cell genomes. Clones were sequenced by immunoSEQ multiplex PCR, and TCRdb holds only the in-frame ones, with some missing. The table lists 950,000 to 1,300,000 clones, approximately 68% of them singletons. The entry originates in a study of shared clonotypes between healthy human individuals. Study findings and constraints: Few donors restricted represented genetic and exposure-history diversity.

Trimming stripped 2 bases from V and 7 bases from J, with 11 bases between. Looked up from germline, CDR1 is ENHRY and CDR2 is SYGVKD. CDR3 length: 14 amino acids. The investigators split CD4+ cells into a CD45RA+ naive subset and a CD45RA-negative memory subset. Sequenced material: memory CD4+ T cells sorted from blood. Described subset: CD45RA-negative fraction. The rearrangement joins TRBV10-3 to TRBJ1-4; weak D call: TRBD1 (5 bases). This TCR was recovered from a man younger than 35 in good health. The CDR3: CAISEAGGTEKLFF. The CDR3, as DNA: TGTGCCATCAGTGAGGCAGGCGGGACTGAAAAACTGTTTTTT.